The 27 T cell receptor beta chains listed next were all sequenced from one sample in a study of T cell changes during pregnancy in multiple sclerosis. Sequencing used immunoSEQ multiplex PCR; TCRdb keeps in-frame clones, though not all of them. This sample has tens of thousands of clones, with around nine tenths found just once. The specimen comprised CD4+ T cells from peripheral blood mononuclear cells, sampled in the third trimester of pregnancy. These receptors came from a female donor in good health, enrolled as a control in a pregnancy study.

The chain uses TRBV6-5 and TRBJ1-1, with D uncertain. V lost 5 bases and J 5 bases, leaving 12 bases between the germline ends. Per germline, CDR1 MNHEY and CDR2 SVGAGI. The CDR3 sequence is 13 residues long. In DNA, the CDR3 is TGTGCCAGCAGTGGTACTACGGGGACTGAAGCTTTCTTT. Protein: CASSGTTGTEAFF.

The chain couples TRBV5-1 to TRBJ2-5; 10 nucleotides align to TRBD2. Germline CDR1 SGHRS, CDR2 YFSETQ. With V trimmed by 4 bases and J by 1 base, 7 bases remained unmatched. There are 16 residues in the CDR3. The CDR3 loop reads CASSPVLAGSQETQYF. The CDR3 nucleotides read TGCGCCAGCAGCCCAGTACTAGCGGGGAGCCAAGAGACCCAGTACTTC.

The chain has TRBV19 and TRBJ2-1, with 8 bases fitting TRBD1. Germline-derived CDR1 and CDR2 are LNHDA and SQIVND (reference sequence). CDR3 size: 16 residues. V was clipped by 0 bases and J by 9 bases; unmatched bases: 10. The CDR3 is CASSIDSGRGQSEQFF. The CDR3 nucleotides are TGTGCCAGTAGTATAGACTCGGGCAGGGGGCAGAGTGAGCAGTTCTTC.

The chain carries TRBV19 and TRBJ1-3; D is ambiguous. Looked up from germline, CDR1 is LNHDA and CDR2 is SQIVND (reference sequence). Trimming pared 5 bases from V and 0 bases from J, leaving 5 bases between. This CDR3 spans 13 amino acids. In DNA form, the CDR3 reads TGTGCCAGTAGTCAGAACTCTGGAAACACCATATATTTT. Its protein product is CASSQNSGNTIYF.

The rearrangement joins TRBV12-5 to TRBJ1-1; TRBD1 matches 7 bases. CDR1 is LGHNT and CDR2 is FRNRAP in the germline V gene. CDR3 length: 13 residues. Unmatched junction bases numbered 6, after V lost 5 bases and J lost 6 bases. The CDR3 coding sequence is TGTGCTAGTGGTCAAGGGACAGCCGCTGAAGCTTTCTTT. Encoded protein: CASGQGTAAEAFF.

V is TRBV11-3 and J is TRBJ1-1; 8 nucleotides agree with TRBD1. The CDR3 spans 13 residues. The germline V gene has CDR1 SGHNT and CDR2 YENEEA. Trimming removed 5 bases from V and 6 bases from J; junction bases left unmatched: 5. The CDR3 DNA reads as TGTGCCAGCAGCCTGTCGGACAGGGCTGAAGCTTTCTTT. Encoded protein: CASSLSDRAEAFF.

The gene calls are TRBV7-9 and TRBJ1-1, with D uncertain. Germline CDR1 SEHNR, CDR2 FQNEAQ (reference sequence). Trimming pared 1 base from V and 0 bases from J, leaving 9 bases between. The CDR3 consists of 15 residues. The CDR3 DNA is TGTGCCAGCAGCTTAGTGCCGAACATGAACACTGAAGCTTTCTTT. Translation: CASSLVPNMNTEAFF.

J is TRBJ2-7 and V is TRBV19; D perhaps matches TRBD1 (6 bases). The CDR3 extends over 13 amino acids. V lost 5 bases, J lost 2 bases, and 10 bases lay in between. Germline lookup yields CDR1 LNHDA and CDR2 SQIVND (reference sequence). The CDR3 spells CASSPAGAYEQYF. The CDR3, as DNA: TGTGCCAGTAGTCCGGCAGGGGCCTACGAGCAGTACTTC.

This clone was found a few times. CDR3 sequence reads: CASSLAPGQLVEAFF. CDR3 nucleotides: TGTGCCAGCAGCTTGGCGCCGGGACAGCTTGTTGAAGCTTTCTTT. The chain carries TRBV5-5 and TRBJ1-1; the match to TRBD1 covers 7 bases. With V trimmed by 0 bases and J by 7 bases, 9 bases remained unmatched. Germline CDR1 is SGHKS and CDR2 is YYEKEE (reference sequence). The CDR3 has 15 residues.

J is TRBJ2-7 and V is TRBV7-2, with D possibly TRBD2 on 6 matching bases. The germline V and J ends were trimmed by 3 bases and 1 base, with 13 bases remaining between them. The CDR3 totals 15 residues. Germline V lookup: CDR1 SGHTA, CDR2 FQGNSA. The CDR3 nucleotides are TGTGCCAGCAGCTTGGCGGCGGGGAATTCCTACGAGCAGTACTTC. Encoded protein: CASSLAAGNSYEQYF.

The rearrangement joins TRBV9 to TRBJ1-6, with D possibly TRBD1 on 5 matching bases. The CDR3 has 13 residues. Germline CDR1 and CDR2: SGDLS and YYNGEE. Trimming stripped 0 bases from V and 9 bases from J, with 7 bases between. The CDR3 sequence: CASSVDRGSPLHF. Written as DNA, the CDR3 is TGTGCCAGCAGCGTAGATAGGGGTTCACCCCTCCACTTT. The full variable domain, with the rest looked up from reference TRBV9 and TRBJ1-6, is DSGVTQTPKHLITATGQRVTLRCSPRSGDLSVYWYQQSLDQGLQFLIQYYNGEERAKGNILERFSAQQFPDLHSELNLSSLELGDSALYFCASSVDRGSPLHFGNGTRLTVT.

V usage is TRBV4-3 and J usage is TRBJ2-3; D is perhaps TRBD2 (6 bases). V lost 4 bases and J lost 6, with 11 bases in between. This CDR3 spans 13 amino acids. From germline, CDR1 is LGHNA and CDR2 YSLEER. The CDR3 DNA follows: TGCGCCAGCAGCCCCCGGGGGTTGGATACGCAGTATTTT. Translating it yields CASSPRGLDTQYF.

The rearrangement uses TRBV19 and TRBJ1-6; D perhaps matches TRBD1 (5 bases). This CDR3 spans 14 amino acids. Trimming took off 3 bases at V and 5 bases at J, with 8 bases between the two ends. In germline, CDR1 is LNHDA, CDR2 SQIVND (reference sequence). CDR3 nucleotide sequence: TGTGCCAGTAGTATCCAGGGAAATAATTCACCCCTCCACTTT. This translates into CASSIQGNNSPLHF. The whole variable domain, remainder taken from reference TRBV19 and TRBJ1-6, is DGGITQSPKYLFRKEGQNVTLSCEQNLNHDAMYWYRQDPGQGLRLIYYSQIVNDFQKGDIAEGYSVSREKKESFPLTVTSAQKNPTAFYLCASSIQGNNSPLHFGNGTRLTVT.

The V gene is TRBV7-2, the J gene TRBJ2-3, with 8 nucleotides matching TRBD2. This CDR3 comprises 14 residues. V lost 5 bases to trimming and J lost 3 bases; unmatched junction nucleotides: 4. Germline loops: CDR1 SGHTA, CDR2 FQGNSA. In DNA, the CDR3 is TGTGCCAGCAGCCTCAGCGGGGGTACAGATACGCAGTATTTT. The encoded protein is CASSLSGGTDTQYF.

This rearrangement joins TRBV19 to TRBJ1-2; 8 bases match TRBD1. This CDR3 has 15 residues. Germline V gene lookup returns CDR1 LNHDA and CDR2 SQIVND (reference sequence). V lost 6 bases, J lost 3 bases, and 9 bases stayed unmatched. The chain's CDR3 is CASSGTGFEDYGYTF. Written as DNA, the CDR3 is TGTGCCAGTAGCGGGACAGGATTCGAGGACTATGGCTACACCTTC.

This clone was seen a single time. This chain connects TRBV20-1 to TRBJ2-7; D not resolved. CDR1 is DFQATT, CDR2 SNEGSKA, per germline (reference sequence). This CDR3 is built from 11 residues. The CDR3 region is CSSGFSYEQYF. Here the CDR3 DNA reads TGCAGCTCAGGATTCTCCTACGAGCAGTACTTC.

The chain combines TRBV19 with TRBJ1-5; 10 bases align to TRBD1. The V gene's germline CDR1 is LNHDA and CDR2 SQIVND (reference sequence). The CDR3 consists of 17 residues. V lost 4 bases and J lost 6; bases outside the gene matches: 12. CDR3: CASSRGQGVALGQPQHF. The DNA of the CDR3 is TGTGCCAGTAGTAGAGGACAGGGGGTCGCATTAGGTCAGCCCCAGCATTTT.

Only a few counts were recorded for this clone. The DNA of the CDR3 is TGCGCCAGCAGTTTTACACAGGGGGAAGTGCAGAATTCACCCCTCCACTTT. Translating it yields CASSFTQGEVQNSPLHF. The chain uses TRBV5-1 and TRBJ1-6; TRBD1 agrees at 8 bases. V gave up 5 bases and J gave up 7 bases; unmatched junction bases: 14. Germline assignment: CDR1 SGHRS and CDR2 YFSETQ. The CDR3 runs 17 residues.

The chain links TRBV11-3 to TRBJ2-7; weak D call: TRBD1 (5 bases). The CDR3 contains 14 residues. Looked up from germline, CDR1 is SGHNT and CDR2 is YENEEA. V lost 5 bases to trimming and J lost 2 bases, with 13 bases between them. CDR3 sequence (DNA): TGTGCCAGCAGCCCCCGGACATACCCCTACGAGCAGTACTTC. Translated, it gives CASSPRTYPYEQYF.

CDR3 in amino acids: CASSKRCAANVSTDTQYF. DNA for the CDR3: TGTGCCAGCAGCAAACGGTGTGCGGCGAATGTAAGCACAGATACGCAGTATTTT. V and J are TRBV21-1 and TRBJ2-3; the tabulated D call, TRBD2, remains unverified against the DNA. TRBV21-1 represents a pseudogene. The CDR3 has 18 amino acids.

As DNA, the CDR3 is TGTGCCAGCAGTGCGACAGGGGGCAGTTACGAGCAGTACTTC. Amino acids: CASSATGGSYEQYF. The V call is TRBV6-6, the J call TRBJ2-7, with 10 bases identical to TRBD1. V trimming: 5 bases; J trimming: 4 bases; junction bases outside the gene matches: 5. The CDR3 is 14 residues long. Germline CDR1 reads MNHNY; CDR2 reads SVGAGI (reference sequence).

The chain uses TRBV19 and TRBJ1-5; D may be TRBD1 (5 bases). The CDR3 has 15 amino acids. Germline loops: CDR1 LNHDA, CDR2 SQIVND (reference sequence). The germline V and J ends were trimmed by 4 bases and 4 bases, with 14 bases remaining between them. The CDR3 DNA is TGTGCCAGTAGTACCACGGGGGGGAGGAATCAGCCCCAGCATTTT. This translates into CASSTTGGRNQPQHF.

This rearrangement joins TRBV7-8 to TRBJ2-5; TRBD1 agrees at 11 bases. The V gene end was trimmed by 10 bases and the J gene end by 5 bases; junction bases not matched to a gene: 9. Germline values: CDR1 SGHVS, CDR2 FQNEAQ. The CDR3 has 14 residues. The CDR3 nucleotides are TGTGCCACTTTCCGGGACAGGGGGACCGAGACCCAGTACTTC. This codes for CATFRDRGTETQYF. Full variable domain (remainder filled in from reference TRBV7-8 and TRBJ2-5): GAGVSQSPRYKVAKRGQDVALRCDPISGHVSLFWYQQALGQGPEFLTYFQNEAQLDKSGLPSDRFFAERPEGSVSTLKIQRTQQEDSAVYLCATFRDRGTETQYFGPGTRLLVL.

This clone was counted a few times. The rearrangement uses TRBV9 and TRBJ2-2, with 9 positions matching TRBD2. The germline V gene has CDR1 SGDLS and CDR2 YYNGEE. V dropped 0 bases and J dropped 4; count of bases not matched to a gene: 7. This CDR3 comprises 17 residues. In nucleotides, the CDR3 is TGTGCCAGCAGCGTAGCTGGCGGGGGGGCCCTCACCGGGGAGCTGTTTTTT. Its translation: CASSVAGGGALTGELFF. Complete variable domain (other parts from reference TRBV9 and TRBJ2-2): DSGVTQTPKHLITATGQRVTLRCSPRSGDLSVYWYQQSLDQGLQFLIQYYNGEERAKGNILERFSAQQFPDLHSELNLSSLELGDSALYFCASSVAGGGALTGELFFGEGSRLTVL.

The V call is TRBV11-3, the J call TRBJ2-2, with D possibly matching TRBD1 (6 bases). Trimming took off 3 bases at V and 6 bases at J, with 8 bases between the two ends. From germline, CDR1 is SGHNT and CDR2 YENEEA. The CDR3 is 13 amino acids. DNA for the CDR3: TGTGCCAGCAGCTTCAGGGGAGCCGGGGAGCTGTTTTTT. Protein product: CASSFRGAGELFF.

This rearrangement joins TRBV18 to TRBJ2-3, with D possibly matching TRBD2 (5 bases). In germline, CDR1 is KGHSH, CDR2 LQKENI. The V gene lost 3 bases and the J gene lost 3 bases, with 10 bases spanning the gap. The CDR3 runs to 14 residues. The CDR3 here is CASSPFERTDTQYF. CDR3 DNA sequence: TGTGCCAGCTCACCCTTCGAGCGGACAGATACGCAGTATTTT. Full variable domain (rest looked up from reference TRBV18 and TRBJ2-3): NAGVMQNPRHLVRRRGQEARLRCSPMKGHSHVYWYRQLPEEGLKFMVYLQKENIIDESGMPKERFSAEFPKEGPSILRIQQVVRGDSAAYFCASSPFERTDTQYFGPGTRLTVL.

The CDR3 nucleotides read TGTGCCAGCAGGAGAGGGATCAACACTGAAGCTTTCTTT. It encodes CASRRGINTEAFF. The rearrangement uses TRBV6-5 and TRBJ1-1; unclear D gene. Looked up from germline, CDR1 is MNHEY and CDR2 is SVGAGI. The V end was cut by 6 bases, the J end by 2 bases, with 10 bases between. The CDR3 length is 13 residues.